This paragraph reports one TCR beta chain. No antigen is known for it. This entry is derived from a study of T cell responses to AZD1222 COVID-19 vaccine. Generated by immunoSEQ multiplex PCR, the TCRdb table keeps only in-frame clones and is missing some. The sample contains around 140,000 clones, roughly nine tenths of which appear only once. Points from the study as a whole: The breadth and depth of Spike-specific TCRs increased once two AZD1222 doses had been given. Spike-wide vaccine-associated CD4 TCRs dominated at 160-218 and 743-854. At baseline, seropositivity was found in only a handful of AZD1222 recipients. Scientists sampled the repertoires only once the peak T cell response had passed.

The starting material was peripheral blood, obtained 28 days after the second AZD1222 dose. The TCR sequence derives from an adult who received the AZD1222 COVID-19 vaccine.

The CDR3 loop reads CATSGQGHNQPQHF. DNA for the CDR3: TGTGCCACCAGCGGACAGGGCCACAATCAGCCCCAGCATTTT. The chain links TRBV24-1 to TRBJ1-5; 8 bases are a match to TRBD1. The CDR3 is made up of 14 amino acids. V lost 7 bases to trimming and J lost 3 bases; unmatched junction nucleotides: 4. Germline V gives CDR1 KGHDR, CDR2 SFDVKD.